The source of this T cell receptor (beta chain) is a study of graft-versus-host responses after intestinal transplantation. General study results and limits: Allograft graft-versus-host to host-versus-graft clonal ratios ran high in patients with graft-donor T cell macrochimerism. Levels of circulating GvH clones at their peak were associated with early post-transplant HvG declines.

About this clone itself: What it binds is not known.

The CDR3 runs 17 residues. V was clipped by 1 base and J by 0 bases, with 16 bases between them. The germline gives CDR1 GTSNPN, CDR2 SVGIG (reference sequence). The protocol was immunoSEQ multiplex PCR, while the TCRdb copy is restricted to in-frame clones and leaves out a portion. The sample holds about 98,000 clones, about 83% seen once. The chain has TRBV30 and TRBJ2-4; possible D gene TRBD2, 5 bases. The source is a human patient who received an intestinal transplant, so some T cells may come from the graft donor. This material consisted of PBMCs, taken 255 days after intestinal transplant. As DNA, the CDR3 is TGTGCCTGGAGTGGCCCACTAGGCTCCCTAGCCAAAAACATTCAGTACTTC. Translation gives CAWSGPLGSLAKNIQYF.